Presented here are 32 T cell receptor beta chains from one specimen sequenced in a study of cytomegalovirus exposure and HLA in healthy donors. Method: immunoSEQ multiplex PCR; TCRdb's copy keeps in-frame clones and lacks some. Among roughly 100,000 clones listed, 85% were seen once. Sequencing input: PBMCs. These receptors were taken from a man younger than 35 in good health and CMV-seropositive.

The rearrangement uses TRBV5-1 and TRBJ1-2; weak D call: TRBD1 (5 bases). The CDR3 has 13 amino acids. In germline, CDR1 is SGHRS, CDR2 YFSETQ. Trimming removed 0 bases from V and 8 bases from J, with 11 bases in between. This CDR3 reads CASSLGGDRGYTF. In nucleotides, the CDR3 is TGCGCCAGCAGCTTGGGGGGGGATCGAGGCTACACCTTC.

V gene TRBV27 combines with J gene TRBJ2-3; 11 bases agree with TRBD2. Germline assignment: CDR1 MNHEY and CDR2 SMNVEV (reference sequence). The CDR3 contains 17 residues. The trim removed 3 bases at V and 3 bases at J, leaving 8 bases unmatched. The CDR3 nucleotides read TGTGCCAGCAGTTTGGTTCTAGCGGGAGGAGGGACAGATACGCAGTATTTT. Protein product: CASSLVLAGGGTDTQYF.

The chain combines TRBV14 with TRBJ2-1; D gene ambiguous. V was shortened by 0 bases and J by 9 bases, with 6 bases between the two germline ends. This CDR3 has 12 amino acids. Germline assignment: CDR1 SGHDN and CDR2 FVKESK. CDR3 nucleotides: TGTGCCAGCAGCCAAGATCTAACTGAGCAGTTCTTC. Translation: CASSQDLTEQFF.

This chain joins TRBV18 and TRBJ2-1; 10 bases line up with TRBD2. Germline assignment: CDR1 KGHSH and CDR2 LQKENI. Losses at the gene ends were 2 bases for V and 3 bases for J; bases not matched to a gene: 7. This CDR3 is 17 amino acids long. CDR3 in amino acids: CASSPTGLAGDYNEQFF. In nucleotides, the CDR3 is TGTGCCAGCTCACCAACTGGTCTAGCGGGAGACTACAATGAGCAGTTCTTC.

The chain combines TRBV11-3 with TRBJ2-7; no definite D call. The CDR3 consists of 15 residues. Germline CDR1 reads SGHNT; CDR2 reads YENEEA. V lost 0 bases to trimming and J lost 0 bases, with 9 bases between them. CDR3: CASSLDLQCSYEQYV. DNA for the CDR3: TGTGCCAGCAGCTTAGACCTACAGTGCTCCTACGAGCAGTACGTC.

The CDR3, as DNA: TGTGCCAGCAGCGTAGTCTTCACAGATACGCAGTATTTT. Translation: CASSVVFTDTQYF. The chain links TRBV9 to TRBJ2-3; D gene ambiguous. The ends were cut back, 0 bases at V and 2 bases at J, with 4 bases in the middle. This CDR3 comprises 13 residues. The germline gives CDR1 SGDLS, CDR2 YYNGEE.

This chain joins TRBV4-1 and TRBJ1-5, with 8 bases matching TRBD1. V dropped 6 bases and J dropped 8; count of bases not matched to a gene: 6. Germline V lookup: CDR1 MGHRA, CDR2 YSYEKL. This CDR3 is 13 amino acids long. CDR3 loop: CASSPGGLEPQHF. The CDR3 DNA is TGCGCCAGCAGTCCAGGGGGCCTTGAGCCCCAGCATTTT.

The chain employs TRBV27 and TRBJ2-7, with 7 bases matching TRBD1. V shed 5 bases and J 3 bases; nucleotides not matched to a gene: 10. The CDR3 is 15 amino acids. From germline, CDR1 is MNHEY and CDR2 SMNVEV (reference sequence). This CDR3 is CASSRLRDRNYEQYF. The CDR3 DNA reads TGTGCCAGCAGTCGCCTCCGGGACAGAAACTACGAGCAGTACTTC.

This clone was detected only a few times. The gene calls are TRBV19 and TRBJ2-2; 10 bases are a match to TRBD2. In germline, CDR1 is LNHDA, CDR2 SQIVND (reference sequence). V lost 5 bases, J lost 1 base, and 4 bases stayed unmatched. The CDR3 sequence is 16 residues long. Here the CDR3 reads CASSVGLAVNTGELFF. The CDR3 DNA reads as TGTGCCAGTAGTGTAGGACTAGCGGTGAACACCGGGGAGCTGTTTTTT.

The rearrangement joins TRBV10-3 to TRBJ1-1; 9 nucleotides match TRBD1. Germline trimming cut 6 bases from V and 5 bases from J; bases unmatched to any gene: 7. The germline V gene has CDR1 ENHRY and CDR2 SYGVKD. CDR3 size: 14 residues. CDR3 amino acids: CAISITGGRTEAFF. CDR3 DNA sequence: TGTGCCATCAGCATTACAGGGGGCAGGACTGAAGCTTTCTTT.

The rearrangement uses TRBV29-1 and TRBJ2-5, with a possible D match to TRBD1 (8 bases). V was trimmed by 1 base and J by 3 bases, leaving 24 bases between them. This CDR3 has 18 amino acids. Germline values: CDR1 SQVTM, CDR2 ANQGSEA. CDR3 sequence reads: CSVEVGGGRGRKEETQYF. The CDR3 bases are TGCAGCGTTGAAGTGGGCGGGGGCAGGGGGCGAAAGGAAGAGACCCAGTACTTC.

Only one count was recorded for this clone. V gene TRBV5-5 combines with J gene TRBJ2-7; D not certain. CDR3 length: 14 residues. CDR1 and CDR2 from the germline V gene are SGHKS and YYEKEE (reference sequence). V lost 0 bases and J lost 6, with 13 bases in between. CDR3 residues: CASSLEWASSEQYF. DNA of the CDR3: TGTGCCAGCAGCTTGGAATGGGCTTCCAGCGAGCAGTACTTC.

This clone was detected a few times. The CDR3: CASRGQGSGYTF. CDR3 DNA sequence: TGTGCCAGTAGAGGACAGGGATCTGGCTACACCTTC. The chain has TRBV19 and TRBJ1-2, with TRBD1 identical over 8 bases. This CDR3 is built from 12 residues. Germline CDR1 LNHDA, CDR2 SQIVND (reference sequence). J gave up 7 bases and V 6 bases, and 4 bases lay outside the gene matches.

The genes are TRBV28 and TRBJ2-7, with D perhaps matching TRBD1 (5 bases). Trimming took 3 bases from V and 3 from J, leaving 18 bases between them. Looked up from germline, CDR1 is MDHEN and CDR2 is SYDVKM. This CDR3 contains 16 residues. The DNA of the CDR3 is TGTGCCAGCAGTTTGGGTAGGACAAGCTTTAGCTACGAGCAGTACGTC. As protein: CASSLGRTSFSYEQYV.

V and J are TRBV5-1 and TRBJ2-3, with 7 nucleotides matching TRBD2. The germline gives CDR1 SGHRS, CDR2 YFSETQ. The CDR3 has 14 amino acids. The V segment lost 4 bases and the J segment 5 bases; nucleotides outside the gene matches: 7. The CDR3 sequence is CASSTWGGRDTQYF. CDR3 DNA: TGCGCCAGCAGCACGTGGGGGGGTAGAGATACGCAGTATTTT. Drawing the rest from reference TRBV5-1 and TRBJ2-3, the complete variable domain is KAGVTQTPRYLIKTRGQQVTLSCSPISGHRSVSWYQQTPGQGLQFLFEYFSETQRNKGNFPGRFSGRQFSNSRSEMNVSTLELGDSALYLCASSTWGGRDTQYFGPGTRLTVL.

This rearrangement joins TRBV7-7 to TRBJ2-2, with TRBD1 identical over 7 bases. CDR3 length: 14 amino acids. The germline gives CDR1 SSHAT, CDR2 FNYEAQ (reference sequence). J gave up 5 bases and V 3 bases, and 3 bases lay outside the gene matches. The CDR3 reads CASSLGQLTGELFF. In nucleotides, the CDR3 is TGTGCCAGCAGCTTGGGACAGTTAACCGGGGAGCTGTTTTTT.

The chain employs TRBV5-6 and TRBJ2-6, with D possibly matching TRBD2 (6 bases). Germline CDR1 is SGHDT and CDR2 is YYEEEE. The CDR3 totals 17 residues. Trimming pared 2 bases from V and 4 bases from J, leaving 16 bases between. The CDR3 spells CASSLKAGFWGANVLTF. CDR3 in DNA: TGTGCCAGCAGCTTAAAAGCGGGCTTCTGGGGGGCCAACGTCCTGACTTTC.

This clone was observed once. The rearrangement joins TRBV6-5 to TRBJ1-1; TRBD1 aligns across 8 bases. J was trimmed by 4 bases and V by 5 bases; bases with no gene match: 3. The germline V gene has CDR1 MNHEY and CDR2 SVGAGI. The CDR3 loop spans 13 amino acids. DNA of the CDR3: TGTGCCAGCAGTAAAGGGACAGGCACTGAAGCTTTCTTT. Protein: CASSKGTGTEAFF.

The CDR3 sequence: CASSIDREHITGELFF. The CDR3 coding sequence is TGTGCCAGCTCTATCGACAGGGAACATATCACCGGGGAGCTGTTTTTT. This chain uses TRBV9 with TRBJ2-2; 7 bases map to TRBD1. J was trimmed by 4 bases and V by 7 bases; bases with no gene match: 13. The CDR3 spans 16 residues. CDR1 and CDR2 from the germline V gene are SGDLS and YYNGEE.

The genes are TRBV27 and TRBJ1-2; a weak D match, TRBD1 (5 bases). The CDR3 has 12 amino acids. Trimming stripped 4 bases from V and 8 bases from J, with 11 bases between. Germline loops: CDR1 MNHEY, CDR2 SMNVEV (reference sequence). The CDR3 here is CASSSGGSGYTF. CDR3 nucleotide sequence: TGTGCCAGCAGTTCCGGGGGATCAGGCTACACCTTC.

This sequence joins TRBV7-9 and TRBJ2-5, with 7 bases that match TRBD1. The CDR3 loop spans 15 amino acids. The germline CDR1 and CDR2 sequences are SEHNR and FQNEAQ (reference sequence). J lost 5 bases, V lost 2 bases, and 8 bases had no gene match. The chain's CDR3 is CASSLRNRGEETQYF. The CDR3 DNA reads TGTGCCAGCAGCTTACGGAACAGGGGTGAGGAGACCCAGTACTTC.

The V and J genes are TRBV25-1 and TRBJ1-1; D is uncertain. The CDR3 consists of 14 residues. Trimming took 3 bases from V and 6 from J, leaving 14 bases between them. Germline loops: CDR1 MGHDK, CDR2 SYGVNS. DNA of the CDR3: TGTGCCAGCAGTGATCCCGGGTTTAGTGCTGAAGCTTTCTTT. This sequence encodes CASSDPGFSAEAFF.

This clone was recorded a few times. The chain carries TRBV6-4 and TRBJ2-2, with TRBD2 matching 9 bases. Germline CDR1 is MRHNA and CDR2 is SNTAGT. V shed 0 bases, J shed 4 bases, and the junction held 0 bases outside the gene matches. The CDR3 is 15 residues long. The CDR3 coding sequence is TGTGCCAGCAGTGACTCTAGCGGGAGCACCGGGGAGCTGTTTTTT. Residues: CASSDSSGSTGELFF.

V and J are TRBV2 and TRBJ2-1; no clear D gene. Germline loops: CDR1 SNHLY, CDR2 FYNNEI. Between the trimmed V and J ends, which lost 2 bases and 6 bases, there was a span of 8 bases. The CDR3 loop spans 13 amino acids. The CDR3 DNA sequence: TGTGCCAGCAGTGAACGCCCGGGCAATGAGCAGTTCTTC. As protein: CASSERPGNEQFF. The full variable domain, its missing parts supplied by reference TRBV2 and TRBJ2-1, is EPEVTQTPSHQVTQMGQEVILRCVPISNHLYFYWYRQILGQKVEFLVSFYNNEISEKSEIFDDQFSVERPDGSNFTLKIRSTKLEDSAMYFCASSERPGNEQFFGPGTRLTVL.

The genes are TRBV29-1 and TRBJ1-2, with unresolved D. Germline values: CDR1 SQVTM, CDR2 ANQGSEA. Trimming removed 2 bases from V and 2 bases from J, with 15 bases in between. This CDR3 has 15 residues. CDR3 sequence reads: CSVEPGPGRNYGYTF. The CDR3 coding sequence is TGCAGCGTTGAACCTGGCCCCGGGAGGAACTATGGCTACACCTTC.

The J gene is TRBJ2-1, the V gene TRBV2; 9 positions agree with TRBD2. V shed 4 bases, J shed 5 bases, and the junction held 3 bases outside the gene matches. Germline assignment: CDR1 SNHLY and CDR2 FYNNEI. The CDR3 covers 14 residues. The chain's CDR3 is CASSATSGNNEQFF. The CDR3 nucleotides are TGTGCCAGCAGTGCGACTAGCGGAAACAATGAGCAGTTCTTC.

The rearrangement links TRBV7-9 to TRBJ2-5; TRBD1 aligns across 8 bases. Trimming removed 5 bases from V and 1 base from J; junction bases left unmatched: 3. The CDR3 runs to 14 residues. Per the germline V gene, CDR1 is SEHNR and CDR2 is FQNEAQ (reference sequence). CDR3 nucleotide sequence: TGTGCCAGCAGCGGGACAGGTCCCCAAGAGACCCAGTACTTC. This gives the protein CASSGTGPQETQYF.

The chain has TRBV7-8 and TRBJ2-5, with 11 bases lining up with TRBD2. This CDR3 is built from 14 residues. V was clipped by 0 bases and J by 9 bases; unmatched bases: 3. Germline V gene lookup returns CDR1 SGHVS and CDR2 FQNEAQ. The CDR3 DNA reads as TGTGCCAGCAGCTTAGCCGGACTAGCGGGCCCCCAGTACTTC. Protein sequence: CASSLAGLAGPQYF.

V is TRBV28 and J is TRBJ1-1; D is unresolved. The germline CDR1 and CDR2 sequences are MDHEN and SYDVKM. The CDR3 loop spans 15 amino acids. Trimming left V 6 bases short and J 1 base short, with 15 bases between. This CDR3 is CASRPGTVWNTEAFF. The CDR3 nucleotides are TGTGCCAGCAGACCTGGTACGGTGTGGAACACTGAAGCTTTCTTT.

The chain employs TRBV7-9 and TRBJ2-2; 9 bases fit TRBD1. CDR1 and CDR2 (germline): SEHNR, FQNEAQ (reference sequence). With V trimmed by 8 bases and J by 6 bases, 10 bases remained unmatched. The CDR3 contains 15 residues. CDR3 nucleotide sequence: TGTGCCAGCGGGTCTTTCGGGACAGGGCCCGGGGAGCTGTTTTTT. It codes for CASGSFGTGPGELFF.

In its sample, this clone was seen many times. The chain carries TRBV9 and TRBJ2-1, with D perhaps TRBD1 (5 bases). Germline values: CDR1 SGDLS, CDR2 YYNGEE. V lost 7 bases to trimming and J lost 5 bases, with 25 bases between them. This CDR3 comprises 17 residues. Written as DNA, the CDR3 is TGTGCCAGCTCAGCCCTAGGGTCAGGGCGAATGGACAATGAGCAGTTCTTC. This translates into CASSALGSGRMDNEQFF.

The chain links TRBV12-5 to TRBJ1-1; 9 nucleotides match TRBD1. The CDR3 runs 13 residues. After removal of 11 bases from V and 3 bases from J, the junction contained 7 bases not matched to a gene. Germline V gene lookup returns CDR1 LGHNT and CDR2 FRNRAP. The CDR3 nucleotides are TGTGCTGCACCCGGGACAGGGTACACTGAAGCTTTCTTT. It yields the protein CAAPGTGYTEAFF. Combining the CDR3 with reference TRBV12-5 and TRBJ1-1 gives the whole variable domain DARVTQTPRHKVTEMGQEVTMRCQPILGHNTVFWYRQTMMQGLELLAYFRNRAPLDDSGMPKDRFSAEMPDATLATLKIQPSEPRDSAVYFCAAPGTGYTEAFFGQGTRLTVV.